The clone carrying this TCR beta chain has just a few counts. What it recognizes is unknown. The sample belongs to a study of early T cells in non-severe SARS-CoV-2 infection. The wider study: Unsorted whole blood bulk RNA was sequenced, with unpaired chains. Study findings and constraints: Sequences matched to VDJdb favored anti-spike CD8 responses, while private and CD4 specificities were missed.

From the 5' RACE reads, TCRdb called clonotypes with MiXCR, one entry per CDR3 protein. The table shows 55,000 to 65,000 distinct CDR3 sequences, with over 7.5% occurring only once. The TCR was taken from an adult who was a healthcare worker with PCR-confirmed SARS-CoV-2 infection or an uninfected control (not recorded which). The sequenced material came from whole blood.

The CDR3 bases are TGTGCCAGCAGCTTATACGGGACAGCGTCCTACGAGCAGTACTTC. Translated: CASSLYGTASYEQYF. The rearrangement uses TRBV7-3 and TRBJ2-7; 7 positions agree with TRBD1. The CDR3 contains 15 residues. CDR1 and CDR2 from the germline V gene are SGHTA and FQGTGA. J lost 1 base, V lost 2 bases, and 5 bases had no gene match. The full variable domain, with the rest looked up from reference TRBV7-3 and TRBJ2-7, is GAGVSQTPSNKVTEKGKYVELRCDPISGHTALYWYRQSLGQGPEFLIYFQGTGAADDSGLPNDRFFAVRPEGSVSTLKIQRTERGDSAVYLCASSLYGTASYEQYFGPGTRLTVT.